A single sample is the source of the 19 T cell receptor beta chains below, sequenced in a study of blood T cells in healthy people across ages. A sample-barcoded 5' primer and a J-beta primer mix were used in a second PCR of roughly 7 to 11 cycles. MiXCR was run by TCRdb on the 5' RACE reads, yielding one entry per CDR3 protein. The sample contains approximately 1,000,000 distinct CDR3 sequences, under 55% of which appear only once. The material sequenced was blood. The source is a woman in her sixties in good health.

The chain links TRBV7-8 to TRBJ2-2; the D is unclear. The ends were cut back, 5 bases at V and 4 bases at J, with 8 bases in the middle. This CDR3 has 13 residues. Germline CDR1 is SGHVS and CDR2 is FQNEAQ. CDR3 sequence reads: CASSVEPTGELFF. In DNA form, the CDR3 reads TGTGCCAGCAGCGTGGAGCCCACCGGGGAGCTGTTTTTT.

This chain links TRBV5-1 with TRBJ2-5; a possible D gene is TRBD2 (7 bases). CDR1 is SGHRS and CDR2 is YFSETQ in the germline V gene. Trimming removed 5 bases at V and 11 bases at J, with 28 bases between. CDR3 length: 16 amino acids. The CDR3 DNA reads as TGCGCCAGCAGGAAACCCGCGGAGGGGGACTACAATGAGCAGTACTTC. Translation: CASRKPAEGDYNEQYF.

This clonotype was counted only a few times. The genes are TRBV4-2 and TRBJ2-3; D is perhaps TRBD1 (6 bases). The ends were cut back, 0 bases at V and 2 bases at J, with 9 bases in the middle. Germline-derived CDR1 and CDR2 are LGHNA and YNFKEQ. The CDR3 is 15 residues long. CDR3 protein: CASSQETGLTDTQYF. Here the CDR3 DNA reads TGTGCCAGCAGCCAAGAAACAGGGCTCACAGATACGCAGTATTTT.

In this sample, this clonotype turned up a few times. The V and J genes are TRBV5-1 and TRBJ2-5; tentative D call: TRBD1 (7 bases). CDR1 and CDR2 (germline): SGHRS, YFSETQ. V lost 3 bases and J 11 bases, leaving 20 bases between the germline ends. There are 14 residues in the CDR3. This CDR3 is CASSWWRGRDEQYF. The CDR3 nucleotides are TGCGCCAGCAGCTGGTGGAGGGGGCGGGATGAGCAGTACTTC.

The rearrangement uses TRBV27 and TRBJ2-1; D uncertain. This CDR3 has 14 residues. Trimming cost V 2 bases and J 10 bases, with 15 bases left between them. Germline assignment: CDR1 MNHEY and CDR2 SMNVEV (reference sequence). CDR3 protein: CASSLGPPLNEQFF. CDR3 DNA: TGTGCCAGCAGTTTAGGGCCGCCACTAAACGAGCAGTTCTTC.

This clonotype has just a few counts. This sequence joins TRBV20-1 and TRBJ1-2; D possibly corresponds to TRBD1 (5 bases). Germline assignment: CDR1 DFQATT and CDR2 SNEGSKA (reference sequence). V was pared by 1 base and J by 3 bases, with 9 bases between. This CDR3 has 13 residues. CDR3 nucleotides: TGCAGTGCTAGAGCACAGGAGGACTATGGCTACACCTTC. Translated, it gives CSARAQEDYGYTF.

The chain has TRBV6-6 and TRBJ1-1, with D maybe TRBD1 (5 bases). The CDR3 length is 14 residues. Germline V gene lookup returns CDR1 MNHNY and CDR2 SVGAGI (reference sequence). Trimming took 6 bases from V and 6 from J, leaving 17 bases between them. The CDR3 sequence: CASRPTGDVAEAFF. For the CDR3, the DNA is TGTGCCAGCAGACCTACCGGGGACGTCGCTGAAGCTTTCTTT.

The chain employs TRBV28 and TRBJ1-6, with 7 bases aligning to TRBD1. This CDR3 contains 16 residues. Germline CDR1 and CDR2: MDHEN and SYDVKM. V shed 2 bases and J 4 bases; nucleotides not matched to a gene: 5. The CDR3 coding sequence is TGTGCCAGCAGTTTAATTGGGACAGCTTATAATTCACCCCTCCACTTT. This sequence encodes CASSLIGTAYNSPLHF.

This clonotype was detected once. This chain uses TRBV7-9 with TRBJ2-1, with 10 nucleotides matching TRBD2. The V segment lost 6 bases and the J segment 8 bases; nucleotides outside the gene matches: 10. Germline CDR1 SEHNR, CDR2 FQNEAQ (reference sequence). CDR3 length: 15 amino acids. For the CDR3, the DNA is TGTGCCAGCAGTGGAGCGGGAGGGCTTATAGATGAGCAGTTCTTC. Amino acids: CASSGAGGLIDEQFF. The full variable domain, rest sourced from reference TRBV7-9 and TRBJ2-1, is DTGVSQNPRHKITKRGQNVTFRCDPISEHNRLYWYRQTLGQGPEFLTYFQNEAQLEKSRLLSDRFSAERPKGSFSTLEIQRTEQGDSAMYLCASSGAGGLIDEQFFGPGTRLTVL.

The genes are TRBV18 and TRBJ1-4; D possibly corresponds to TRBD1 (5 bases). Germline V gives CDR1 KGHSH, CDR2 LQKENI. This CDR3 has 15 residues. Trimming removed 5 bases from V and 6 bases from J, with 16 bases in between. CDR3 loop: CASSADVGEYEKLFF. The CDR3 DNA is TGTGCCAGCTCAGCGGACGTAGGGGAGTATGAAAAACTGTTTTTT.

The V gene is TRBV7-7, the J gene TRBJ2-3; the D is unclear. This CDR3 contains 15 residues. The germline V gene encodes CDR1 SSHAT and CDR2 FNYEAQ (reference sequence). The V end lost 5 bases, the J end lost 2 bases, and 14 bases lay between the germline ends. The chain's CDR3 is CASSPTRSSTDTQYF. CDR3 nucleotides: TGTGCCAGCAGCCCAACGAGGTCTTCCACAGATACGCAGTATTTT.

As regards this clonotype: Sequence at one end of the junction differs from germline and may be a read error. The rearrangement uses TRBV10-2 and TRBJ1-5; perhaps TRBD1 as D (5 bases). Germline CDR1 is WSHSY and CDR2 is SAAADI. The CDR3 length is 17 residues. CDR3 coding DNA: TGCGCCAGCAGTGAGGAAAGGGGTAGAAGGCTCCATCAGCCCCGGCATTTT. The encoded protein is CASSEERGRRLHQPRHF.

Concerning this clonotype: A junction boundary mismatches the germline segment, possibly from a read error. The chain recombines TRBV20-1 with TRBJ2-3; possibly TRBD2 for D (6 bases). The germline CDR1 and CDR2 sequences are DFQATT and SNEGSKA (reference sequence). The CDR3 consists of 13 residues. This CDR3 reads CSAAGLHTGTQYF. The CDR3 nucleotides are TGCAGTGCGGCGGGACTGCACACAGGTACGCAGTATTTT.

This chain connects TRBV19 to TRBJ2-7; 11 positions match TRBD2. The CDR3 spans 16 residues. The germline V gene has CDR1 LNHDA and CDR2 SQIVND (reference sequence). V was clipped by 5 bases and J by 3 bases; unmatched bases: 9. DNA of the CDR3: TGTGCCAGTAGTGGGGGAAGACTAGCGGGACACTACGAGCAGTACTTC. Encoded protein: CASSGGRLAGHYEQYF.

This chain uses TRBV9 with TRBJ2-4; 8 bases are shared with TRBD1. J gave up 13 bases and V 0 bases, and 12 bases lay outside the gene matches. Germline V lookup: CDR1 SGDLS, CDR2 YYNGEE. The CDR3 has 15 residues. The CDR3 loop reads CASSVGEWTGYKQYF. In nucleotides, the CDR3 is TGTGCCAGCAGCGTAGGGGAGTGGACAGGGTACAAGCAGTACTTC.

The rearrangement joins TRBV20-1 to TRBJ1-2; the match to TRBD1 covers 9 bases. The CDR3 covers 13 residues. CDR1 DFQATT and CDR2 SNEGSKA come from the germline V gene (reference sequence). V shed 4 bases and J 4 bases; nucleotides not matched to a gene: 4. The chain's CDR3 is CSAIRDRAYGYTF. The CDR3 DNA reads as TGCAGTGCTATCCGGGACAGGGCCTATGGCTACACCTTC.

In DNA, the CDR3 is TGTGCCAGCAGTTACTCCGAAGCGGGAGGCAGCTCCTACAATGAGCAGTTCTTC. This encodes CASSYSEAGGSSYNEQFF. V and J are TRBV6-2 or TRBV6-3 and TRBJ2-1; 9 bases align to TRBD2. J was trimmed by 0 bases and V by 0 bases; bases with no gene match: 6. This CDR3 comprises 18 residues. Per germline, CDR1 MNHEY and CDR2 SVGEGT.

This chain's CDR3 is CASGNLDPPNEQYF. The CDR3 bases are TGTGCCAGCGGCAACCTGGACCCCCCTAACGAGCAGTACTTC. V gene TRBV6-5 combines with J gene TRBJ2-5; D not resolved. The closer fit of TRBJ2-7 to the DNA end suggests the J call may be wrong. The CDR3 contains 14 residues. Per germline, CDR1 MNHEY and CDR2 SVGAGI.

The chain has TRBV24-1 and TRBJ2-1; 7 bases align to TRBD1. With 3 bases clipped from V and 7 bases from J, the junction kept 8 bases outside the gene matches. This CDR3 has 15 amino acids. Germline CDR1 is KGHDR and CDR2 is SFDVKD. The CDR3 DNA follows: TGTGCCACCAGTGATCCGAGACAGGGTAGAAATGAGCAGTTCTTC. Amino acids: CATSDPRQGRNEQFF.